The source of this T cell receptor beta chain is a study of neurological immune-mediated disorders. On this clonotype: Its specificity is not known. The junction shows a germline mismatch at one end, possibly a read error.

Notes on the study in general: The greatest degree of TCR clonal expansion was observed in HTLV-1-associated myelopathy, with the lowest in multiple sclerosis, below that of healthy controls.

Every sequencing run generated in excess of 170 million TCR-beta sequences. These sequences covered 15-18 subjects. Via MiXCR, TCRdb re-called the 5' RACE reads, giving one row per CDR3 protein. The sample yields about 120,000 distinct CDR3 sequences, about 3.4% seen once. Germline CDR1 SGHTA, CDR2 FQGNSA. The CDR3 runs 15 residues. Sequenced: PBMCs. J is TRBJ2-3 and V is TRBV7-2; a weak D match, TRBD2 (6 bases). This clonotype was sampled from a woman in her 30s with multiple sclerosis. CDR3 nucleotides: TGTGTCAGCAGCTACCTGCTAGCGTTCGCAGATACGCAGTATTTT. This codes for CVSSYLLAFADTQYF.